A single sample is the source of the 7 T cell receptor beta chains below, sequenced in a study of blood T cell repertoires in COVID-19. Sequencing used immunoSEQ multiplex PCR; TCRdb keeps in-frame clones, though not all of them. The repertoire consists of about 130,000 clones, with about four fifths occurring once and the leading ten covering roughly 9.2%. Sample: PBMCs or T cells enriched from blood (not recorded which). The receptors here all came from a middle-aged man who had recovered from COVID-19.

The chain is built from TRBV4-3 and TRBJ1-3, with 7 bases matching TRBD1. Germline CDR1 LGHNA, CDR2 YSLEER. After removal of 1 base from V and 0 bases from J, the junction contained 6 bases not matched to a gene. This CDR3 comprises 17 residues. Written as DNA, the CDR3 is TGCGCCAGCAGCCAAGGAGTTACAGGGGTCTCTGGAAACACCATATATTTT. Amino acid sequence: CASSQGVTGVSGNTIYF.

The V and J genes are TRBV7-3 and TRBJ1-1, with D uncertain. The CDR3 length is 13 residues. V was cut by 5 bases and J by 5 bases, with 12 bases left in between. In germline, CDR1 is SGHTA, CDR2 FQGTGA. In DNA form, the CDR3 reads TGTGCCAGCAGCGAGCTAGGTGAGACTGAAGCTTTCTTT. Protein sequence: CASSELGETEAFF.

This clone was counted between two and nine times. The CDR3 DNA is TGTGCCAGCAGCCTTCAGTTGGGCAGGGTTGGTAACACCATATATTTT. Amino acids: CASSLQLGRVGNTIYF. The rearrangement joins TRBV28 to TRBJ1-3; tentatively, D is TRBD1 (5 bases). CDR3 size: 16 residues. Germline-derived CDR1 and CDR2 are MDHEN and SYDVKM. V lost 6 bases, J lost 7 bases, and 22 bases lay in between.

V usage is TRBV5-5 and J usage is TRBJ1-6; a possible D gene is TRBD1 (5 bases). V lost 7 bases and J 6 bases, leaving 14 bases between the germline ends. CDR1 and CDR2 from the germline V gene are SGHKS and YYEKEE (reference sequence). CDR3 length equals 14 residues. The chain's CDR3 is CASSQVPSNSPLHF. CDR3 DNA sequence: TGTGCCAGCTCACAGGTTCCTAGTAATTCACCCCTCCACTTT.

This clone was seen only a few times. The V gene is TRBV2, the J gene TRBJ2-5; weak D call: TRBD1 (6 bases). The CDR3 is made up of 13 amino acids. Between the trimmed V and J ends, which lost 3 bases and 1 base, there was a span of 6 bases. Germline-derived CDR1 and CDR2 are SNHLY and FYNNEI. The CDR3 region is CASSEDSQETQYF. The CDR3 DNA reads TGTGCCAGCAGTGAGGACAGCCAAGAGACCCAGTACTTC.

For the CDR3, the DNA is TGTGCCATCAGGGGGGGACAGGCGGACACTGAAGCTTTCTTT. Protein sequence: CAIRGGQADTEAFF. The chain is built from TRBV10-3 and TRBJ1-1; 8 positions agree with TRBD1. The CDR3 has 14 residues. The V gene's germline CDR1 is ENHRY and CDR2 SYGVKD. J lost 3 bases, V lost 6 bases, and 6 bases had no gene match.

This clone was counted between two and nine times. The rearrangement joins TRBV18 to TRBJ2-2; TRBD1 matches at 7 bases. Trimming removed 3 bases from V and 1 base from J; junction bases left unmatched: 2. There are 15 residues in the CDR3. Germline CDR1 and CDR2: KGHSH and LQKENI. The CDR3 sequence: CASSPRQGNTGELFF. CDR3 nucleotide sequence: TGTGCCAGCTCACCCCGACAGGGGAACACCGGGGAGCTGTTTTTT. Drawing the rest from reference TRBV18 and TRBJ2-2, the complete variable domain is NAGVMQNPRHLVRRRGQEARLRCSPMKGHSHVYWYRQLPEEGLKFMVYLQKENIIDESGMPKERFSAEFPKEGPSILRIQQVVRGDSAAYFCASSPRQGNTGELFFGEGSRLTVL.